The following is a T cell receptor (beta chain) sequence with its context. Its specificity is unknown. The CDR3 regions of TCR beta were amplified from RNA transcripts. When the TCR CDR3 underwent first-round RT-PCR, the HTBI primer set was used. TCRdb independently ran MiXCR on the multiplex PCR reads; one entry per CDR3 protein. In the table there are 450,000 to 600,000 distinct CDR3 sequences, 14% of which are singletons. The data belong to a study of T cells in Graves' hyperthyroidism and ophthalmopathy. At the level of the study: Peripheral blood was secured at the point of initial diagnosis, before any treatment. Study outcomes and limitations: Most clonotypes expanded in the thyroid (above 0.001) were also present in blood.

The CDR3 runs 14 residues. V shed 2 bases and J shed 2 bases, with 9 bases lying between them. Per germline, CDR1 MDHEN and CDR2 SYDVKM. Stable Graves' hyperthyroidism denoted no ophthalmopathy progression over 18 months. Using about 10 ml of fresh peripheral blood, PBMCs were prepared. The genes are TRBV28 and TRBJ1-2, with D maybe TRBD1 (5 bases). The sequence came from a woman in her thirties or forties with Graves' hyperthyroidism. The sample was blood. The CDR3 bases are TGTGCCAGCAGTTTAGCGGGGCAGAACTATGGCTACACCTTC. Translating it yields CASSLAGQNYGYTF.